In its sample, the clone carrying this T cell receptor beta chain was seen many times. Its antigen is undetermined. TCRdb reprocessed the reads with MiXCR, giving one entry per CDR3 protein. The data hold about 130,000 distinct CDR3 sequences, with under 30% observed a single time. This sample stems from a study of T cell repertoires in cytomegalovirus infection. The CDR3 is 14 amino acids. V shed 4 bases and J shed 4 bases, with 11 bases lying between them. CDR1 is SGHDN and CDR2 is FVKESK in the germline V gene. The clonotype comes from a human donor in good health (CMV status not recorded). Some clones in this sample may be carry-over from other donors' samples. The chain uses TRBV14 and TRBJ1-3; D gene uncertain. Sequencing used PBMCs, sequenced either directly or after in vitro stimulation (not recorded which). Here the CDR3 DNA reads TGTGCCAGCAGCCCAAACGCCGCGGGAAACACCATATATTTT. Encoded protein: CASSPNAAGNTIYF.